This is a list of T cell receptor beta chains from one sample in a study of cytomegalovirus exposure and HLA in healthy donors. Libraries were prepared by immunoSEQ multiplex PCR; TCRdb keeps only in-frame clonotypes and omits some of them. The data hold about 160,000 clones, with 86% observed a single time. The sequencing sample was made of PBMCs. The origin of the receptors is a woman aged 18-29 years in good health and CMV-seronegative. CDR3s include the opening cysteine and the closing phenylalanine or tryptophan. Fields, in order: clone size, V gene, J gene, D gene, CDR3 DNA, CDR3 protein. D genes are given only for firm matches. Part of the rows lack a size; the others show once, few, many or a class for expanded clones.

clone size: .
V gene: TRBV19
J gene: TRBJ2-3
D gene: TRBD2
CDR3 DNA: TGTGCCAGTAGTTCTAAGGGACTAGCGCTCACAGATACGCAGTATTTT
CDR3 protein: CASSSKGLALTDTQYF

clone size: .
V gene: TRBV5-1
J gene: TRBJ2-2
D gene: .
CDR3 DNA: TGCGCCAGCAGCTCGGCGACTCCCGGGGAGCTGTTTTTT
CDR3 protein: CASSSATPGELFF

clone size: .
V gene: TRBV10-2
J gene: TRBJ2-2
D gene: TRBD1
CDR3 DNA: TGCGCCAGCAGTGAGACAGGGGAAGGTGGCGGGGAGCTGTTTTTT
CDR3 protein: CASSETGEGGGELFF

clone size: .
V gene: TRBV9
J gene: TRBJ1-2
D gene: TRBD1
CDR3 DNA: TGTGCCAGCAGCGTAGGGAGTCAGGGGGCGCGATATGGCTACACCTTC
CDR3 protein: CASSVGSQGARYGYTF

clone size: .
V gene: TRBV5-6
J gene: TRBJ2-7
D gene: .
CDR3 DNA: TGTGCCAGCAGCTTGGAGCACAGGGTAGTTCACGAGCAGTACTTC
CDR3 protein: CASSLEHRVVHEQYF

clone size: .
V gene: TRBV6-1
J gene: TRBJ2-5
D gene: .
CDR3 DNA: TGTGCCAGCAGTGACAGTGCCGCAGGGAGGGAGACCCAGTACTTC
CDR3 protein: CASSDSAAGRETQYF

clone size: .
V gene: TRBV5-6
J gene: TRBJ1-4
D gene: .
CDR3 DNA: TGTGCCAGCAGCTTGAATCCGGAAAAACTGTTTTTT
CDR3 protein: CASSLNPEKLFF

clone size: .
V gene: TRBV5-1
J gene: TRBJ2-7
D gene: .
CDR3 DNA: TGCGCCAGCAGCCCGGACACGATAACTTACGAGCAGTACTTC
CDR3 protein: CASSPDTITYEQYF

clone size: .
V gene: TRBV5-6
J gene: TRBJ2-5
D gene: TRBD2
CDR3 DNA: TGTGCCAGCAGCTTGGTACTAGCGGGGGATCAAGAGACCCAGTACTTC
CDR3 protein: CASSLVLAGDQETQYF

clone size: .
V gene: TRBV9
J gene: TRBJ1-3
D gene: .
CDR3 DNA: TGTGCCAGCAGCGTAGGACAGGCCACCGTTCCCACCATATATTTT
CDR3 protein: CASSVGQATVPTIYF

clone size: .
V gene: TRBV5-1
J gene: TRBJ2-7
D gene: .
CDR3 DNA: TGCGCCAGCAGGGAGGGTAGGGAGCAGTACTTC
CDR3 protein: CASREGREQYF

clone size: .
V gene: TRBV19
J gene: TRBJ2-7
D gene: TRBD2
CDR3 DNA: TGTGCCAGTAGTATTAACGTTGGGACTAGCATTTCCGAGCAGTACTTC
CDR3 protein: CASSINVGTSISEQYF

clone size: .
V gene: TRBV19
J gene: TRBJ2-2
D gene: .
CDR3 DNA: TGTGCCAGTAGTATAGAGAGAAAAACTCCCACCGGGGAGCTGTTTTTT
CDR3 protein: CASSIERKTPTGELFF

clone size: .
V gene: TRBV19
J gene: TRBJ1-3
D gene: TRBD1
CDR3 DNA: TGTGCCAGCAGACAGGGGAATTCGCTCGGAAACACCATATATTTT
CDR3 protein: CASRQGNSLGNTIYF

clone size: .
V gene: TRBV7-2
J gene: TRBJ2-3
D gene: .
CDR3 DNA: TGTGCCAGCACCCGGCGGAGTGGGACAGATACGCAGTATTTT
CDR3 protein: CASTRRSGTDTQYF

clone size: .
V gene: TRBV6-1
J gene: TRBJ2-1
D gene: TRBD2
CDR3 DNA: TGTGCCAGCAGTGAAGAAGCGGGGGGGTACAATGAGCAGTTCTTC
CDR3 protein: CASSEEAGGYNEQFF

clone size: .
V gene: TRBV7-8
J gene: TRBJ2-3
D gene: .
CDR3 DNA: TGTGCCAGCAGCTCGTCCGGTACGCAGTATTTT
CDR3 protein: CASSSSGTQYF

clone size: once
V gene: TRBV5-1
J gene: TRBJ2-7
D gene: TRBD1
CDR3 DNA: TGCGCCAGCAGCGAGACAGGGAAAGGGCTTGGTGTGTCCTACGAGCAGTACTTC
CDR3 protein: CASSETGKGLGVSYEQYF

clone size: .
V gene: TRBV30
J gene: TRBJ1-6
D gene: .
CDR3 DNA: TGTGCCTGGAGTGTACTACGGGAGTATAATTCACCCCTCCACTTT
CDR3 protein: CAWSVLREYNSPLHF

clone size: .
V gene: TRBV12-5
J gene: TRBJ1-5
D gene: .
CDR3 DNA: TGTGCTAGTGGTTTGGCAGGACATACCAATCAGCCCCAGCATTTT
CDR3 protein: CASGLAGHTNQPQHF

clone size: .
V gene: TRBV27
J gene: TRBJ2-3
D gene: .
CDR3 DNA: TGTGCCAGCAGGACTAGTTACACAGATACGCAGTATTTT
CDR3 protein: CASRTSYTDTQYF

clone size: few
V gene: TRBV10-1
J gene: TRBJ1-2
D gene: .
CDR3 DNA: TGCGCCAGCAGTGAGATACCAGGCTATGGCTACACCTTC
CDR3 protein: CASSEIPGYGYTF

clone size: .
V gene: TRBV9
J gene: TRBJ1-2
D gene: .
CDR3 DNA: TGTGCCAGCAGCGTAGGGGTAGGGGGAGACTATGGCTACACCTTC
CDR3 protein: CASSVGVGGDYGYTF

clone size: .
V gene: TRBV27
J gene: TRBJ1-5
D gene: .
CDR3 DNA: TGTGCCAGCAGCTCTGGTGGTTATCGGCAGCCCCAGCATTTT
CDR3 protein: CASSSGGYRQPQHF

clone size: few
V gene: TRBV2
J gene: TRBJ1-6
D gene: TRBD1
CDR3 DNA: TGTGCCAGCAGCAGGACAGGGCCTAATTCACCCCTCCACTTT
CDR3 protein: CASSRTGPNSPLHF

clone size: once
V gene: TRBV7-9
J gene: TRBJ1-4
D gene: .
CDR3 DNA: TGTGCCAGCAGCCGGCTGACAGGCCCAACTAATGAAAAACTGTTTTTT
CDR3 protein: CASSRLTGPTNEKLFF

clone size: .
V gene: TRBV5-1
J gene: TRBJ1-6
D gene: TRBD1
CDR3 DNA: TGCGCCAGCAGCTTACCGGGACAGAATAATTCACCCCTCCACTTT
CDR3 protein: CASSLPGQNNSPLHF

clone size: .
V gene: TRBV27
J gene: TRBJ2-3
D gene: TRBD1
CDR3 DNA: TGTGCCAGCAGTCATACAGGGGCCAAAAGGATAGATACGCAGTATTTT
CDR3 protein: CASSHTGAKRIDTQYF

clone size: .
V gene: TRBV5-8
J gene: TRBJ2-7
D gene: .
CDR3 DNA: TGTGCCAGCAGCTTAGGCGGACGGGGCTCCTACGAGCAGTACTTC
CDR3 protein: CASSLGGRGSYEQYF

clone size: .
V gene: TRBV6-1
J gene: TRBJ1-2
D gene: .
CDR3 DNA: TGTGCCAGCAGTAGACAGCTGACCGGAGATGGCTACACCTTC
CDR3 protein: CASSRQLTGDGYTF

clone size: .
V gene: TRBV6-5
J gene: TRBJ2-7
D gene: TRBD1
CDR3 DNA: TGTGCCAGTAAGACAGGGGCGGCCTACGAGCAGTACTTC
CDR3 protein: CASKTGAAYEQYF

clone size: .
V gene: TRBV10-3
J gene: TRBJ2-3
D gene: .
CDR3 DNA: TGTGCCATCAGAGACCGACTAGTGCGCACAGATACGCAGTATTTT
CDR3 protein: CAIRDRLVRTDTQYF

clone size: .
V gene: TRBV7-2
J gene: TRBJ2-1
D gene: .
CDR3 DNA: TGTGCCAGCAGCTTAGCGGCCGCCGGAGGGGAGCAGTTCTTC
CDR3 protein: CASSLAAAGGEQFF

clone size: once
V gene: TRBV27
J gene: TRBJ2-7
D gene: .
CDR3 DNA: TGTGCCAGCATGAGTTGGACTGGGGACGAGCAGTACTTC
CDR3 protein: CASMSWTGDEQYF

clone size: .
V gene: TRBV5-1
J gene: TRBJ1-1
D gene: TRBD1
CDR3 DNA: TGCGCCAGCAGTCCTACAGGGGGATTGGTAGCTTTCTTT
CDR3 protein: CASSPTGGLVAFF

clone size: .
V gene: TRBV6-5
J gene: TRBJ1-4
D gene: TRBD1
CDR3 DNA: TGTGCCAGCAGTTTAACGGAGGGGGCGGCTAATGAAAAACTGTTTTTT
CDR3 protein: CASSLTEGAANEKLFF

clone size: .
V gene: TRBV11-2
J gene: TRBJ2-3
D gene: .
CDR3 DNA: TGTGCCAGCACCCTGGGACATGGGTATAATACGCAGTATTTT
CDR3 protein: CASTLGHGYNTQYF

clone size: .
V gene: TRBV5-1
J gene: TRBJ1-5
D gene: .
CDR3 DNA: TGCGCCAGCAGCTTGGGGGTGGTAGAGGGCAATCAGCCCCAGCATTTT
CDR3 protein: CASSLGVVEGNQPQHF

clone size: .
V gene: TRBV5-1
J gene: TRBJ2-1
D gene: .
CDR3 DNA: TGCGCCAGCAGCTGGGCCGGGACTCCGGCAAATGAGCAGTTCTTC
CDR3 protein: CASSWAGTPANEQFF

clone size: once
V gene: TRBV27
J gene: TRBJ2-7
D gene: .
CDR3 DNA: TGTGCCAGCAACCAGGGGAACGAGCAGTACTTC
CDR3 protein: CASNQGNEQYF

clone size: .
V gene: TRBV29-1
J gene: TRBJ2-1
D gene: TRBD1
CDR3 DNA: TGCAGCGTACCCCAGGGGGTTGGCGACAATGAGCAGTTCTTC
CDR3 protein: CSVPQGVGDNEQFF

clone size: .
V gene: TRBV27
J gene: TRBJ2-1
D gene: TRBD2
CDR3 DNA: TGTGCCAGCAGCCCCGGGGGGGAGCAGTTCTTC
CDR3 protein: CASSPGGEQFF

clone size: .
V gene: TRBV7-6
J gene: TRBJ1-3
D gene: .
CDR3 DNA: TGTGCCAGCAGCTTAGAGGCTTACAGGGATGGAAACACCATATATTTT
CDR3 protein: CASSLEAYRDGNTIYF

clone size: .
V gene: TRBV21-1
J gene: TRBJ2-7
D gene: .
CDR3 DNA: TGTGCCAGCAGCTTAACGGTGACCGGGACTAGGGGGACCTACGAGCAGTACTTC
CDR3 protein: CASSLTVTGTRGTYEQYF

clone size: .
V gene: TRBV27
J gene: TRBJ1-2
D gene: .
CDR3 DNA: TGTGCCAGCAGTTTCGGGGGGCCTAACTATGGCTACACCTTC
CDR3 protein: CASSFGGPNYGYTF

clone size: few
V gene: TRBV7-9
J gene: TRBJ1-1
D gene: TRBD1
CDR3 DNA: TGTGCCAGCAGCTGGGACAGCGAAGCTTTCTTT
CDR3 protein: CASSWDSEAFF

clone size: .
V gene: TRBV5-4
J gene: TRBJ2-1
D gene: TRBD2
CDR3 DNA: TGTGCCAGTACCTTACGGGGGGTCAACAATGAGCAGTTCTTC
CDR3 protein: CASTLRGVNNEQFF

clone size: .
V gene: TRBV11-3
J gene: TRBJ2-7
D gene: .
CDR3 DNA: TGTGCCAGCAGCTTCTGTAGGGGGTGCGGCGAGCAGTACTTC
CDR3 protein: CASSFCRGCGEQYF

clone size: .
V gene: TRBV19
J gene: TRBJ1-1
D gene: .
CDR3 DNA: TGTGCCAGTAGTTGGTACGGCCTAACAGACACTGAAGCTTTCTTT
CDR3 protein: CASSWYGLTDTEAFF

clone size: .
V gene: TRBV7-2
J gene: TRBJ2-7
D gene: .
CDR3 DNA: TGTGCCAGCAGCTTGGACAGTCCCCCGTTTTACGAGCAGTACTTC
CDR3 protein: CASSLDSPPFYEQYF

clone size: .
V gene: TRBV19
J gene: TRBJ2-7
D gene: .
CDR3 DNA: TGTGCCAGTAGTATAAACCGGGACACCTACGAGCAGTACTTC
CDR3 protein: CASSINRDTYEQYF

clone size: .
V gene: TRBV13
J gene: TRBJ1-1
D gene: .
CDR3 DNA: TGTGCCAGCGAGCAGGGGCGAATGAACACTGAAGCTTTCTTT
CDR3 protein: CASEQGRMNTEAFF

clone size: .
V gene: TRBV4-1
J gene: TRBJ2-7
D gene: TRBD2
CDR3 DNA: TGCGCCAGCAGCCAAGGTCATGGAGCGGGGGTCTACGAGCAGTACTTC
CDR3 protein: CASSQGHGAGVYEQYF

clone size: .
V gene: TRBV7-9
J gene: TRBJ1-3
D gene: .
CDR3 DNA: TGTGCCAGCAGCTTAGATACGGGGTACAGAAACACCATATATTTT
CDR3 protein: CASSLDTGYRNTIYF

clone size: once
V gene: TRBV9
J gene: TRBJ2-1
D gene: .
CDR3 DNA: TGTGCCAGCAGCGTGTGGGATGGGCTCGGGGATGAGCAGTTCTTC
CDR3 protein: CASSVWDGLGDEQFF

clone size: .
V gene: TRBV6-5
J gene: TRBJ2-1
D gene: .
CDR3 DNA: TGTGCCAGCAGTTATGTCCGGACTACCGTTGAGCAGTTCTTC
CDR3 protein: CASSYVRTTVEQFF

clone size: .
V gene: TRBV7-2
J gene: TRBJ1-5
D gene: .
CDR3 DNA: TGTGCCAGCAGTCCAAGGCAGGGCGGGAAGAATCAGCCCCAGCATTTT
CDR3 protein: CASSPRQGGKNQPQHF

clone size: few
V gene: TRBV2
J gene: TRBJ1-2
D gene: TRBD1
CDR3 DNA: TGTGCCAGCACTCTGGACAGGGCCTTCTATGGCTACACCTTC
CDR3 protein: CASTLDRAFYGYTF

clone size: .
V gene: TRBV9
J gene: TRBJ2-1
D gene: TRBD2
CDR3 DNA: TGTGCCAGCAGCGGGGGGAGGCTAGCGGGAGGCAATGAGCAGTTCTTC
CDR3 protein: CASSGGRLAGGNEQFF